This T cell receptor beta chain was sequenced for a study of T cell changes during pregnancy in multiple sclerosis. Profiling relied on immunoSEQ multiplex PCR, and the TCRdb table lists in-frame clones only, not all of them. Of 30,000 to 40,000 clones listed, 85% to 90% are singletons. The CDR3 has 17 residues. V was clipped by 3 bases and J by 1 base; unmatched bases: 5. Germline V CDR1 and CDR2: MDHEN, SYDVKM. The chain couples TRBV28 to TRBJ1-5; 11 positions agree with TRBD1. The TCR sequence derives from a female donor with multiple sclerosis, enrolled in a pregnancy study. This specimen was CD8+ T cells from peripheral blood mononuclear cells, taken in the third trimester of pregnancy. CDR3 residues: CASSFRTGGGSNQPQHF. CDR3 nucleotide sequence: TGTGCCAGCAGTTTTAGGACAGGGGGCGGAAGCAATCAGCCCCAGCATTTT.